These 11 T cell receptor beta chains originate from one sample sequenced in a study of OX40 agonist ivuxolimab in advanced cancers. TCRdb's table, derived via immunoSEQ multiplex PCR, lists solely in-frame clones and lacks some. The table has under 50,000 clones, 88% seen once; the top ten hold around 3.5%. The sequencing here drew on CD4+ or CD8+ T cells sorted from blood, taken in a trial of the OX40 agonist ivuxolimab. The receptors come from an adult with an advanced solid tumor such as melanoma, head and neck, liver or kidney cancer.

CDR3 loop: CASSLYSGSAITYEQYF. The DNA of the CDR3 is TGTGCCAGCAGCTTGTATTCAGGTTCCGCAATCACCTACGAGCAGTACTTC. The chain combines TRBV5-6 with TRBJ2-5, with D unclear. The assigned J gene may be wrong: the sequence end matches TRBJ2-7 better. Germline V CDR1 and CDR2: SGHDT, YYEEEE. The CDR3 extends over 17 amino acids.

As to this clone: One junction end disagrees with the germline gene, perhaps due to a read error. The gene calls are TRBV27 and TRBJ1-5; 10 positions match TRBD1. The CDR3 consists of 17 residues. CDR1 is MNHEY, CDR2 SMNVEV, per germline (reference sequence). CDR3 region: CASSLTGGAGSNQPQHF. The CDR3 region has the DNA TGTGCCAGCAGTTTGACAGGGGGCGCGGGGAGCAACCAGCCCCAGCATTTT.

This clone has a handful of counts. CDR3 DNA: TGTGCCAGCAGTTATACGTTGCTGGCGGGCGAGCAGTACTTC. Residues: CASSYTLLAGEQYF. The chain links TRBV6-5 to TRBJ2-7; tentative D call: TRBD2 (5 bases). V lost 3 bases and J lost 6, with 15 bases in between. Germline values: CDR1 MNHEY, CDR2 SVGAGI. The CDR3 spans 14 residues.

This chain links TRBV9 with TRBJ2-3, with D perhaps TRBD1 (5 bases). Trimming left V 1 base short and J 0 bases short, with 9 bases between. The CDR3 totals 15 residues. Germline V gene data show CDR1 as SGDLS and CDR2 as YYNGEE. The CDR3 loop reads CASSVQGVSTDTQYF. The CDR3 DNA is TGTGCCAGCAGCGTACAAGGGGTAAGCACAGATACGCAGTATTTT.

The CDR3 region has the DNA TGTGCCAGCAGCCAGACCCTCTATAGTACACCCCTCCACTTT. Protein: CASSQTLYSTPLHF. V usage is TRBV28 and J usage is TRBJ1-6, with D unresolved. The CDR3 covers 14 residues. The V gene's germline CDR1 is MDHEN and CDR2 SYDVKM. V gave up 6 bases and J gave up 11 bases, with 17 bases separating them.

V and J are TRBV10-2 and TRBJ1-2; no clear D gene. The CDR3 extends over 13 amino acids. V was clipped by 0 bases and J by 7 bases, with 9 bases between them. The V gene's germline CDR1 is WSHSY and CDR2 SAAADI. CDR3 bases: TGCGCCAGCAGTGAGTCTGGGGAAGGTGGCTACACCTTC. It is translated as CASSESGEGGYTF.

The chain couples TRBV6-5 to TRBJ2-7, with D possibly being TRBD1 (5 bases). In germline, CDR1 is MNHEY, CDR2 SVGAGI. CDR3 length equals 15 residues. Trimming took off 6 bases at V and 2 bases at J, with 17 bases between the two ends. The CDR3 bases are TGTGCCAGCAGGAGGACACACTCATCGACCTACGAGCAGTACTTC. It yields the protein CASRRTHSSTYEQYF.

This clone was counted a few times. This rearrangement joins TRBV15 to TRBJ1-1; possibly TRBD1 for D (6 bases). Germline V CDR1 and CDR2: LNHNV, YYDKDF (reference sequence). Trimming removed 2 bases from V and 1 base from J, with 11 bases in between. The CDR3 extends over 15 amino acids. The CDR3 region is CATSRNRVTNTEAFF. For the CDR3, the DNA is TGTGCCACCAGCAGAAACAGGGTTACGAACACTGAAGCTTTCTTT.

The V gene is TRBV5-6, the J gene TRBJ1-4; the match to TRBD1 covers 9 bases. Germline values: CDR1 SGHDT, CDR2 YYEEEE. The V and J ends lost 4 bases and 2 bases, in that order; junction bases with no gene match: 9. CDR3 length: 17 amino acids. CDR3 loop: CASSTLTGGLTNEKLFF. The CDR3 bases are TGTGCCAGCAGCACCCTTACAGGGGGCCTTACTAATGAAAAACTGTTTTTT.

This chain joins TRBV11-3 and TRBJ1-3; D is possibly TRBD1 (5 bases). There are 15 residues in the CDR3. Trimming left V 3 bases short and J 5 bases short, with 14 bases between. Per the germline V gene, CDR1 is SGHNT and CDR2 is YENEEA. CDR3 region: CASSLIPGARNTIYF. The CDR3 nucleotides are TGTGCCAGCAGCTTGATTCCCGGGGCCCGAAACACCATATATTTT.

V is TRBV18 and J is TRBJ1-3; TRBD1 matches at 7 bases. V lost 4 bases, J lost 0 bases, and 9 bases stayed unmatched. The CDR3 has 17 amino acids. Germline lookup yields CDR1 KGHSH and CDR2 LQKENI. CDR3 in DNA: TGTGCCAGCTCACGAACAGGGGACGGATCCTCTGGAAACACCATATATTTT. It specifies CASSRTGDGSSGNTIYF.